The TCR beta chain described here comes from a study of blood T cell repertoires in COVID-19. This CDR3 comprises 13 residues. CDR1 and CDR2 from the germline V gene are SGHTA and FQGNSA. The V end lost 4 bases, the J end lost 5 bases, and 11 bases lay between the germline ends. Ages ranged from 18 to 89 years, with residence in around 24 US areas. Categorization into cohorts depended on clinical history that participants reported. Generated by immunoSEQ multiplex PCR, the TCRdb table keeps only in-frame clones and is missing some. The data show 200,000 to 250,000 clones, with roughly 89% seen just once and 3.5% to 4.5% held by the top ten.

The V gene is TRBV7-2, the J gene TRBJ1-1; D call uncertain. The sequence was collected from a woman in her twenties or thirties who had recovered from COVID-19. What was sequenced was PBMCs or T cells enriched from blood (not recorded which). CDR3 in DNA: TGTGCCAGCAGCTCCTGGCGGCGTACTGAAGCTTTCTTT. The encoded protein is CASSSWRRTEAFF.